These 15 T cell receptor beta chains originate from one sample sequenced in a study of identical twins. One entry per CDR3 protein results from TCRdb running MiXCR on the 5' RACE reads. Of some 96,000 distinct CDR3 sequences listed, 5.9% are singletons. The sample consisted of memory T cells sorted from blood. The receptors derive from a woman aged 45-60 years in good health.

This clonotype was picked up many times. V gene TRBV10-2 combines with J gene TRBJ2-2; D gene ambiguous. Per the germline V gene, CDR1 is WSHSY and CDR2 is SAAADI. This CDR3 contains 13 residues. V was cut by 6 bases and J by 5 bases, with 10 bases left in between. The CDR3 DNA reads as TGCGCCAGCAGCGCAGACGGAACCGGGGAGCTGTTTTTT. Protein: CASSADGTGELFF.

The rearrangement joins TRBV4-2 to TRBJ1-5, with a weak D call TRBD1 (5 bases). Germline lookup yields CDR1 LGHNA and CDR2 YNFKEQ. Trimming pared 0 bases from V and 8 bases from J, leaving 17 bases between. This CDR3 contains 16 residues. The CDR3: CASSQEAGTRGKPQHF. The CDR3 nucleotides read TGTGCCAGCAGCCAAGAGGCGGGAACTAGGGGAAAGCCCCAGCATTTT.

This clonotype appeared many times. The chain is built from TRBV10-3 and TRBJ1-3, with D possibly being TRBD1 (6 bases). V was clipped by 10 bases and J by 4 bases, with 11 bases between them. Germline loops: CDR1 ENHRY, CDR2 SYGVKD. The CDR3 sequence is 12 residues long. CDR3 DNA sequence: TGTGCCACCACAGGGTCCGGAAACACCATATATTTT. As protein: CATTGSGNTIYF.

This clonotype was counted only a few times. The chain joins TRBV24-1 to TRBJ2-3; D is uncertain. This CDR3 is built from 13 residues. V shed 3 bases and J shed 2 bases, with 5 bases lying between them. The germline V gene has CDR1 KGHDR and CDR2 SFDVKD. For the CDR3, the DNA is TGTGCCACCAGTGATACGAACACAGATACGCAGTATTTT. This gives the protein CATSDTNTDTQYF.

V gene TRBV6-1 combines with J gene TRBJ1-2; a weak D match, TRBD1 (5 bases). Germline V gives CDR1 MNHNS, CDR2 SASEGT. V was pared by 0 bases and J by 8 bases, with 19 bases between. The CDR3 is 16 residues long. CDR3 amino acids: CASSEASNRGRGGYTF. The CDR3, as DNA: TGTGCCAGCAGTGAAGCAAGCAACCGCGGTCGGGGCGGCTACACCTTC.

This clonotype was seen many times. The chain has TRBV13 and TRBJ2-1; possible D gene TRBD1, 6 bases. Germline CDR1 and CDR2: PRHDT and FYEKMQ (reference sequence). With 4 bases removed from V and 2 bases from J, the gap between germline ends came to 18 bases. This CDR3 has 17 amino acids. The chain's CDR3 is CASSSRTWGRPYNEQFF. The DNA for the CDR3 is TGTGCCAGCAGCTCCCGTACCTGGGGGCGTCCCTACAATGAGCAGTTCTTC.

This clonotype was counted ten times or more. The genes are TRBV20-1 and TRBJ2-5; maybe TRBD2 (6 bases). V dropped 1 base and J dropped 5 bases, with 14 bases sitting between them. Germline lookup yields CDR1 DFQATT and CDR2 SNEGSKA (reference sequence). CDR3 length: 14 amino acids. CDR3 DNA sequence: TGCAGTGCTAGAGCCACGGGACTCCTGGAGACCCAGTACTTC. This encodes CSARATGLLETQYF.

The chain joins TRBV27 to TRBJ1-4; D unresolved. Looked up from germline, CDR1 is MNHEY and CDR2 is SMNVEV (reference sequence). V lost 4 bases and J lost 5, with 20 bases in between. CDR3 length: 17 amino acids. Here the CDR3 reads CASSYTPRVGPNEKLFF. DNA for the CDR3: TGTGCCAGCAGTTATACCCCCCGAGTGGGCCCCAATGAAAAACTGTTTTTT.

This clonotype was seen at least ten times. This rearrangement joins TRBV7-2 to TRBJ2-3, with D unresolved. The CDR3 is made up of 14 amino acids. Germline CDR1 is SGHTA and CDR2 is FQGNSA. The V gene lost 3 bases and the J gene lost 0 bases, with 7 bases spanning the gap. CDR3 sequence (DNA): TGTGCCAGCAGCTTGACGACTAGCACAGATACGCAGTATTTT. Protein product: CASSLTTSTDTQYF. The variable domain in full, completed from reference TRBV7-2 and TRBJ2-3, reads GAGVSQSPSNKVTEKGKDVELRCDPISGHTALYWYRQSLGQGLEFLIYFQGNSAPDKSGLPSDRFSAERTGGSVSTLTIQRTQQEDSAVYLCASSLTTSTDTQYFGPGTRLTVL.

This clonotype was observed many times. The rearrangement uses TRBV4-1 and TRBJ1-4; D gene uncertain. The V gene lost 1 base and the J gene lost 8 bases, with 14 bases spanning the gap. Germline CDR1 reads MGHRA; CDR2 reads YSYEKL. The CDR3 has 15 amino acids. Written as DNA, the CDR3 is TGCGCCAGCAGCCAAGGATCTGGGGTAACGGAAAAACTGTTTTTT. It codes for CASSQGSGVTEKLFF.

At least ten counts were recorded for this clonotype. V usage is TRBV5-1 and J usage is TRBJ1-1; possibly TRBD1 for D (6 bases). The CDR3 length is 14 residues. With 0 bases removed from V and 3 bases from J, the gap between germline ends came to 9 bases. Germline loops: CDR1 SGHRS, CDR2 YFSETQ. The chain's CDR3 is CASSLETGYTEAFF. As DNA, the CDR3 is TGCGCCAGCAGCTTGGAGACAGGCTACACTGAAGCTTTCTTT.

This clonotype was found many times. This sequence joins TRBV10-3 and TRBJ2-7; D possibly uses TRBD1 or TRBD2 (5 bases each). The CDR3 has 14 amino acids. The germline V and J ends were trimmed by 2 bases and 5 bases, with 13 bases remaining between them. Germline V gives CDR1 ENHRY, CDR2 SYGVKD. The CDR3 DNA follows: TGTGCCATCAGTGAGCGGGGTGGGGGTCACGAGCAGTACGTC. It codes for CAISERGGGHEQYV.

This clonotype was counted at least ten times. The gene calls are TRBV6-5 and TRBJ2-2; a weak D match, TRBD1 (6 bases). The germline gives CDR1 MNHEY, CDR2 SVGAGI. V was trimmed by 5 bases and J by 7 bases, leaving 14 bases between them. The CDR3 extends over 14 amino acids. The CDR3 DNA reads TGTGCCAGCAGTCCCACGCAGGGGCGCGGGGAGCTGTTTTTT. Its protein is CASSPTQGRGELFF.

This clonotype was found many times. The CDR3 DNA follows: TGTGCCAGCAGTCCCTCGCCGCCGAACTATGGCTACACCTTC. This sequence encodes CASSPSPPNYGYTF. This chain connects TRBV12-3 or TRBV12-4 to TRBJ1-2; D is unclear. V was clipped by 5 bases and J by 2 bases, with 12 bases between them. This CDR3 comprises 14 residues.

The table lists this clonotype with many counts. The chain joins TRBV29-1 to TRBJ2-5; a possible D gene is TRBD1 (6 bases). The germline V gene encodes CDR1 SQVTM and CDR2 ANQGSEA. Trimming shortened V by 3 bases and J by 5 bases, and 16 bases separated the two germline ends. The CDR3 totals 14 residues. In DNA form, the CDR3 reads TGCAGCGTTGACCCCCCACAGGGACGGGAGACCCAGTACTTC. Its translation is CSVDPPQGRETQYF.